What follows are 24 T cell receptor beta chains derived from one specimen sequenced in a study of blood T cell repertoires in COVID-19. Data came from immunoSEQ multiplex PCR; TCRdb stores just in-frame clones and leaves some out. Of 150,000 to 200,000 clones listed, roughly three quarters are singletons. The sample was PBMCs or T cells enriched from blood (not recorded which). The source is a woman aged 50 to 60 with acute COVID-19.

This chain uses TRBV2 with TRBJ2-1, with 7 nucleotides matching TRBD1. With 8 bases clipped from V and 6 bases from J, the junction kept 7 bases outside the gene matches. Germline CDR1 reads SNHLY; CDR2 reads FYNNEI. The CDR3 is made up of 13 amino acids. The CDR3 sequence is CASGSQGLNEQFF. The CDR3 nucleotides read TGTGCCAGCGGATCACAGGGGCTCAATGAGCAGTTCTTC. The complete variable domain, with remaining parts taken from reference TRBV2 and TRBJ2-1, reads EPEVTQTPSHQVTQMGQEVILRCVPISNHLYFYWYRQILGQKVEFLVSFYNNEISEKSEIFDDQFSVERPDGSNFTLKIRSTKLEDSAMYFCASGSQGLNEQFFGPGTRLTVL.

CDR3 sequence (DNA): TGTGCCAGCAGCCGACAGGGGGAAGGGTATGGCTACACCTTC. It codes for CASSRQGEGYGYTF. The chain is built from TRBV5-6 and TRBJ1-2; 9 bases are a match to TRBD1. Germline V lookup: CDR1 SGHDT, CDR2 YYEEEE. CDR3 size: 14 residues. Trimming at V came to 4 bases and at J to 5 bases, leaving 6 bases not matched to a gene. Drawing the rest from reference TRBV5-6 and TRBJ1-2, the complete variable domain is DAGVTQSPTHLIKTRGQQVTLRCSPKSGHDTVSWYQQALGQGPQFIFQYYEEEERQRGNFPDRFSGHQFPNYSSELNVNALLLGDSALYLCASSRQGEGYGYTFGSGTRLTVV.

CDR3 residues: CASSRAQTENGYTF. CDR3 coding DNA: TGTGCCAGCTCACGTGCGCAAACAGAGAATGGCTACACCTTC. The chain uses TRBV18 and TRBJ1-2, with D unclear. This CDR3 has 14 amino acids. CDR1 and CDR2 from the germline V gene are KGHSH and LQKENI. Trimming shortened V by 4 bases and J by 6 bases, and 15 bases separated the two germline ends.

The J gene is TRBJ1-5, the V gene TRBV5-5; 8 bases agree with TRBD1. The CDR3 is 15 residues long. CDR1 and CDR2 from the germline V gene are SGHKS and YYEKEE (reference sequence). Trimming took 2 bases from V and 6 from J; bases not matched to a gene: 7. CDR3 region: CASSFQTGEGQPQHF. The CDR3 coding sequence is TGTGCCAGCAGCTTTCAGACAGGGGAAGGTCAGCCCCAGCATTTT.

V is TRBV11-3 and J is TRBJ2-3; unclear D gene. The CDR3 is 14 residues long. With 8 bases removed from V and 0 bases from J, the gap between germline ends came to 12 bases. Germline V gene lookup returns CDR1 SGHNT and CDR2 YENEEA. The CDR3 DNA reads TGTGCCAGCTCCGACTCCTCTAGCACAGATACGCAGTATTTT. Its protein is CASSDSSSTDTQYF.

This chain connects TRBV4-2 to TRBJ1-1; no definite D call. Trimming shortened V by 0 bases and J by 4 bases, and 15 bases separated the two germline ends. The germline CDR1 and CDR2 sequences are LGHNA and YNFKEQ. The CDR3 sequence is 16 residues long. CDR3 residues: CASSQDSEIYGTEAFF. The CDR3 nucleotides are TGTGCCAGCAGCCAAGATTCGGAGATTTATGGCACTGAAGCTTTCTTT.

This clone was observed a few times. The V and J genes are TRBV28 and TRBJ2-7; TRBD1 agrees at 7 bases. The germline V gene has CDR1 MDHEN and CDR2 SYDVKM. The J segment lost 6 bases and the V segment lost 5 bases, leaving 10 bases of the junction unmatched. The CDR3 is 14 residues long. For the CDR3, the DNA is TGTGCCAGCAGTAAATCCGGGACAGACGGCGAGCAGTACGTC. Its protein product is CASSKSGTDGEQYV.

The chain joins TRBV30 to TRBJ1-2; the D is unclear. V was trimmed by 2 bases and J by 1 base, leaving 11 bases between them. This CDR3 spans 14 amino acids. In germline, CDR1 is GTSNPN, CDR2 SVGIG (reference sequence). CDR3 DNA: TGTGCCTGGAGTCGGACTGCCGTTAACTATGGCTACACCTTC. Encoded protein: CAWSRTAVNYGYTF.

This CDR3 is CASSLVGTGGVNEQFF. In nucleotides, the CDR3 is TGTGCCAGCAGCCTCGTTGGTACAGGGGGTGTAAATGAGCAGTTCTTC. The genes are TRBV7-3 and TRBJ2-1; 8 bases line up with TRBD1. Germline CDR1 reads SGHTA; CDR2 reads FQGTGA. V gave up 5 bases and J gave up 7 bases; unmatched junction bases: 13. The length of the CDR3 is 16 residues.

The table lists this clone with a count of one. The DNA of the CDR3 is TGTGCCAGCAGCCTCGGGACAGGGTGGGGTAATGAAAAACTGTTTTTT. Translating it yields CASSLGTGWGNEKLFF. The chain recombines TRBV5-5 with TRBJ1-4; 9 nucleotides line up with TRBD1. Unmatched junction bases numbered 8, after V lost 4 bases and J lost 4 bases. Per the germline V gene, CDR1 is SGHKS and CDR2 is YYEKEE (reference sequence). There are 16 residues in the CDR3.

V usage is TRBV9 and J usage is TRBJ2-3, with 11 bases matching TRBD2. The junction had 7 bases not matched to a gene; V was cut back by 3 bases and J by 4 bases. Germline V gives CDR1 SGDLS, CDR2 YYNGEE. This CDR3 contains 16 residues. CDR3 DNA: TGTGCCAGCAGCGAGGATAGCGGGGGGGCCTCAGATACGCAGTATTTT. This sequence encodes CASSEDSGGASDTQYF.

This sequence joins TRBV6-5 and TRBJ1-4; 9 bases agree with TRBD1. Germline V gene lookup returns CDR1 MNHEY and CDR2 SVGAGI. The CDR3 contains 15 residues. J gave up 7 bases and V 6 bases, and 9 bases lay outside the gene matches. CDR3 region: CASRSGTGRGEKLFF. In nucleotides, the CDR3 is TGTGCCAGCAGATCCGGGACAGGGCGAGGTGAAAAACTGTTTTTT.

This clone was picked up a small number of times. The chain joins TRBV28 to TRBJ2-4; the D gene is possibly TRBD1 (5 bases). Trimming pared 6 bases from V and 7 bases from J, leaving 10 bases between. From germline, CDR1 is MDHEN and CDR2 SYDVKM. The CDR3 consists of 12 residues. The CDR3 sequence: CASSAQGNIQYF. The CDR3 DNA is TGTGCCAGCAGCGCCCAGGGTAACATTCAGTACTTC.

The chain links TRBV14 to TRBJ2-1; weak D call: TRBD1 (6 bases). The V and J ends lost 5 bases and 4 bases respectively, with 9 bases between them. Germline-derived CDR1 and CDR2 are SGHDN and FVKESK. The CDR3 consists of 13 residues. CDR3 DNA: TGTGCCAGCAGCAGAGGACAGTACAATGAGCAGTTCTTC. This codes for CASSRGQYNEQFF.

This clone appeared once. Other DNA sequences in the sample encode the same CDR3. The chain employs TRBV5-8 and TRBJ1-5; 9 bases agree with TRBD1. Germline-derived CDR1 and CDR2 are SGHTS and YDEGEE. Unmatched junction bases numbered 1, after V lost 4 bases and J lost 5 bases. The CDR3 is made up of 13 amino acids. The CDR3 sequence is CASSRDRDQPQHF. CDR3 sequence (DNA): TGTGCCAGCAGCCGGGACAGGGATCAGCCCCAGCATTTT.

V is TRBV5-1 and J is TRBJ2-3, with D perhaps matching TRBD1 (5 bases). V was clipped by 1 base and J by 1 base, with 13 bases between them. CDR1 is SGHRS, CDR2 YFSETQ, per germline. The length of the CDR3 is 16 residues. CDR3 coding DNA: TGCGCCAGCAGCTTGTACGCTGAACAGGGCACAGATACGCAGTATTTT. Encoded protein: CASSLYAEQGTDTQYF.

The rearrangement links TRBV5-3 to TRBJ1-6; tentative D call: TRBD1 (6 bases). TRBV5-3 is noted as an ORF with a role that remains uncertain. V lost 2 bases and J lost 0, with 18 bases in between. The CDR3 contains 19 residues. The CDR3: CARSFAPSSGVSYNSPLHF. In nucleotides, the CDR3 is TGTGCCAGAAGCTTCGCACCATCTTCAGGGGTCTCCTATAATTCACCCCTCCACTTT.

The rearrangement links TRBV7-9 to TRBJ2-6, with unresolved D. The CDR3 contains 14 residues. Germline-derived CDR1 and CDR2 are SEHNR and FQNEAQ (reference sequence). The V gene lost 2 bases and the J gene lost 2 bases, with 4 bases spanning the gap. The CDR3 protein is CASSLIAGANVLTF. The CDR3, as DNA: TGTGCCAGCAGCTTAATCGCTGGGGCCAACGTCCTGACTTTC.

CDR3: CAWSVSVNTEAFF. The DNA for the CDR3 is TGTGCCTGGAGTGTATCGGTAAACACTGAAGCTTTCTTT. The chain links TRBV30 to TRBJ1-1; no reliable D call. From germline, CDR1 is GTSNPN and CDR2 SVGIG (reference sequence). The CDR3 has 13 residues. The V end lost 0 bases, the J end lost 2 bases, and 7 bases lay between the germline ends.

V and J are TRBV24-1 and TRBJ1-5; tentatively, D is TRBD1 (6 bases). Trimming pared 3 bases from V and 7 bases from J, leaving 9 bases between. CDR1 and CDR2 (germline): KGHDR, SFDVKD. CDR3 size: 13 residues. The CDR3 nucleotides are TGTGCCACCAGTGATCCCGGACAGCAGCCCCAGCATTTT. It codes for CATSDPGQQPQHF.

This chain uses TRBV19 with TRBJ1-1, with 8 bases fitting TRBD1. With 5 bases clipped from V and 5 bases from J, the junction kept 13 bases outside the gene matches. The V gene's germline CDR1 is LNHDA and CDR2 SQIVND (reference sequence). The CDR3 is 16 residues long. The CDR3, as DNA: TGTGCCAGTAGTCCCCGAAATCGACAGGGGCGTACTGAAGCTTTCTTT. It codes for CASSPRNRQGRTEAFF.

The chain joins TRBV3-1 (or the pseudogene TRBV3-2) to TRBJ2-3, with 9 bases lining up with TRBD2. The trim removed 3 bases at V and 2 bases at J, leaving 9 bases unmatched. The germline V gene has CDR1 LGHDT and CDR2 YNNKEL (reference sequence). This CDR3 has 17 amino acids. The chain's CDR3 is CASSQQMGTSLTDTQYF. The CDR3 DNA is TGTGCCAGCAGCCAGCAAATGGGGACTAGCCTCACAGATACGCAGTATTTT.

The chain employs TRBV7-9 and TRBJ2-2; 9 positions match TRBD2. Germline V CDR1 and CDR2: SEHNR, FQNEAQ (reference sequence). The V and J ends lost 6 bases and 2 bases, in that order; junction bases with no gene match: 4. The CDR3 runs 15 residues. The CDR3 loop reads CASRRGGRNTGELFF. The CDR3 DNA sequence: TGTGCCAGCAGGCGGGGGGGCCGAAACACCGGGGAGCTGTTTTTT.

The chain links TRBV5-1 to TRBJ2-7; a possible D gene is TRBD1 (6 bases). Trimming shortened V by 0 bases and J by 3 bases, and 10 bases separated the two germline ends. CDR1 and CDR2 (germline): SGHRS, YFSETQ. The CDR3 runs to 14 residues. In DNA, the CDR3 is TGCGCCAGCAGCTTGGCCGGGACACACTACGAGCAGTACGTC. This sequence encodes CASSLAGTHYEQYV.